The clone carrying this T cell receptor beta chain appeared once. Its target is not known. Its ends do not fully match the called genes, so a read error is possible. Sequencing of the DNA from cultured CD4+ T cells was carried out with the Oncomine TCR Beta short-read assay. Via MiXCR, TCRdb re-called the PCR reads, giving one row per CDR3 protein. In the table there are about 9,600 distinct CDR3 sequences, approximately 30% of which are singletons. Indicated treatment: approximately 11-day PBMC culture with coronavirus spike peptide pools or control peptides (ViraFEST assay). In the ViraFEST assay, peptide-pool expansion preceded TCR sequencing of expanded clonotypes. Peptide pools at 8.5 to 10 ug/ml stimulated under 2.5 million PBMCs per well with about 10 IU/ml IL-2. Germline CDR1 is SNHLY and CDR2 is FYNNEI. This CDR3 has 14 amino acids. This specimen comes from a study of vaccination and CD4 T cells after COVID-19. Study-wide context: Each individual in the study obtained two doses of BNT162b2 or mRNA-1273 vaccine. Findings and limits, study-wide: Convalescent patients saw a median around 83% of their reactive clones show up only after vaccination.

The origin of this receptor is a human donor who had recovered from COVID-19. The chain is built from TRBV2 and TRBJ2-5, with 9 bases that match TRBD1. Sequencing used CD4+ T cells from blood, cultured in vitro, obtained after SARS-CoV-2 vaccination. This chain's CDR3 is CDSSQTGGRETQYF. DNA for the CDR3: TGTGACAGCAGTCAAACAGGGGGCCGAGAGACCCAGTACTTC.